Each of the 27 T cell receptor beta chains below was sequenced from the same sample in a study of shared clonotypes between healthy human individuals. Sequencing was performed with immunoSEQ multiplex PCR; in TCRdb, only in-frame clones are kept and a portion is missing. The sample has around 1.9 million clones, around 93% seen once. CD8 cells classed as naive were CD45RO-negative and positively selected for CCR7, excluding terminally differentiated effector memory CD45RA+ cells. The specimen was naive CD8+ T cells from PBMCs. All receptors derive from a man younger than 35 in good health. Some clones in this sample may be carry-over from other donors' samples.

J is TRBJ2-7 and V is TRBV27; D is ambiguous. CDR1 is MNHEY and CDR2 is SMNVEV in the germline V gene (reference sequence). Trimming shortened V by 6 bases and J by 4 bases, and 19 bases separated the two germline ends. The CDR3 has 15 amino acids. This chain's CDR3 is CASSHPGLYAYEQYF. CDR3 nucleotides: TGTGCCAGCAGCCACCCGGGCCTCTACGCATACGAGCAGTACTTC.

Of note for this clone: Other nucleotide sequences in the sample specify the same CDR3. The chain recombines TRBV7-3 with TRBJ2-3; D gene unclear. CDR1 and CDR2 from the germline V gene are SGHTA and FQGTGA. Trimming stripped 4 bases from V and 0 bases from J, with 5 bases between. CDR3 length: 13 residues. CDR3 bases: TGTGCCAGCAGCTCAACTAGCACAGATACGCAGTATTTT. Encoded protein: CASSSTSTDTQYF.

This clone was picked up one time. The chain uses TRBV6-5 and TRBJ2-7; TRBD1 or TRBD2 may be the D gene (5 bases each). This CDR3 is built from 15 residues. The ends were cut back, 8 bases at V and 1 base at J, with 18 bases in the middle. Germline lookup yields CDR1 MNHEY and CDR2 SVGAGI. CDR3 sequence reads: CASLPGAGLSYEQYF. DNA of the CDR3: TGTGCCAGCCTCCCCGGGGCAGGGCTATCCTACGAGCAGTACTTC.

The chain employs TRBV6-1 and TRBJ1-2; D uncertain. V shed 2 bases and J shed 3 bases, with 16 bases lying between them. The germline gives CDR1 MNHNS, CDR2 SASEGT. The CDR3 is 16 amino acids. In DNA form, the CDR3 reads TGTGCCAGCAGTGAATATGCGGAAAGGAGCTACTATGGCTACACCTTC. Translating it yields CASSEYAERSYYGYTF.

Only a few counts were recorded for this clone. The chain uses TRBV2 and TRBJ1-2; TRBD1 aligns across 7 bases. V lost 4 bases to trimming and J lost 3 bases; unmatched junction nucleotides: 2. Germline-derived CDR1 and CDR2 are SNHLY and FYNNEI. The CDR3 length is 13 residues. In DNA form, the CDR3 reads TGTGCCAGCAGTGTAAGGGGGCACTATGGCTACACCTTC. Translation gives CASSVRGHYGYTF.

In the case of this clone: Other DNA variants within this sample encode the same CDR3. The V call is TRBV4-1, the J call TRBJ2-2, with D tentatively TRBD2 (5 bases). The CDR3 runs 14 residues. Germline CDR1 and CDR2: MGHRA and YSYEKL. V was trimmed by 0 bases and J by 5 bases, leaving 7 bases between them. The CDR3 DNA reads as TGCGCCAGCAGCCAAGATCGGGGTACCGGGGAGCTGTTTTTT. It encodes CASSQDRGTGELFF.

Remarks on this clone: Distinct nucleotide sequences in the sample also encode this CDR3. This chain connects TRBV27 to TRBJ2-3; perhaps TRBD2 as D (6 bases). This CDR3 has 12 amino acids. Trimming removed 5 bases at V and 4 bases at J, with 7 bases between. Germline V gene sequence: CDR1 MNHEY, CDR2 SMNVEV (reference sequence). The CDR3 is CASSPGADTQYF. In DNA form, the CDR3 reads TGTGCCAGCAGTCCGGGGGCAGATACGCAGTATTTT.

The rearrangement links TRBV5-6 to TRBJ2-7; D is undetermined. Germline CDR1 SGHDT, CDR2 YYEEEE. The CDR3 totals 11 residues. Trimming took 4 bases from V and 3 from J, leaving 5 bases between them. The CDR3 protein is CASSKDYEQYF. The CDR3 DNA sequence: TGTGCCAGCAGCAAGGACTACGAGCAGTACTTC. The variable domain in full, with the rest retrieved from reference TRBV5-6 and TRBJ2-7, is DAGVTQSPTHLIKTRGQQVTLRCSPKSGHDTVSWYQQALGQGPQFIFQYYEEEERQRGNFPDRFSGHQFPNYSSELNVNALLLGDSALYLCASSKDYEQYFGPGTRLTVT.

The gene calls are TRBV25-1 and TRBJ2-7, with 10 bases that match TRBD2. Trimming cost V 6 bases and J 5 bases; bases outside gene matches: 7. CDR1 MGHDK and CDR2 SYGVNS come from the germline V gene. The CDR3 has 14 residues. CDR3 region: CASSFRTSGDEQYF. CDR3 nucleotide sequence: TGTGCCAGCAGCTTCCGGACTAGCGGCGACGAGCAGTACTTC.

The chain has TRBV27 and TRBJ2-1; a weak D match, TRBD1 (5 bases). The CDR3 loop spans 15 amino acids. CDR1 and CDR2 (germline): MNHEY, SMNVEV (reference sequence). V was shortened by 0 bases and J by 8 bases, with 14 bases between the two germline ends. For the CDR3, the DNA is TGTGCCAGCAGTTTATCAAGGGGCGGACAACATGAGCAGTTCTTC. Its translation: CASSLSRGGQHEQFF.

This sequence joins TRBV11-2 and TRBJ1-3; possible D gene TRBD1, 5 bases. The CDR3 loop spans 15 amino acids. Germline CDR1 is SGHAT and CDR2 is FQNNGV. V lost 4 bases and J lost 0, with 10 bases in between. The CDR3 sequence: CASSSGPNSGNTIYF. CDR3 sequence (DNA): TGTGCCAGCAGCTCGGGACCTAACTCTGGAAACACCATATATTTT.

The chain couples TRBV4-1 to TRBJ2-7; tentatively, D is TRBD2 (5 bases). The CDR3 length is 16 residues. CDR1 and CDR2 from the germline V gene are MGHRA and YSYEKL. Trimming took 0 bases from V and 0 from J, leaving 12 bases between them. The DNA of the CDR3 is TGCGCCAGCAGCCAAGATCGTAGCGCAAGCTCCTACGAGCAGTACTTC. Residues: CASSQDRSASSYEQYF.

This clone occurred once. CDR3 region: CASSIWAKGATEAFF. CDR3 bases: TGCGCCAGCAGCATCTGGGCCAAGGGTGCCACTGAAGCTTTCTTT. The V and J genes are TRBV5-1 and TRBJ1-1; D remains ambiguous. The CDR3 is 15 residues long. Trimming pared 4 bases from V and 4 bases from J, leaving 17 bases between. The germline gives CDR1 SGHRS, CDR2 YFSETQ.

The gene calls are TRBV5-4 and TRBJ2-3, with 14 bases aligning to TRBD2. Trimming took 4 bases from V and 8 from J; bases not matched to a gene: 12. The CDR3 has 17 residues. Germline CDR1 is SGHNT and CDR2 is YYREEE (reference sequence). CDR3 sequence: CASSGTSGSGARVTQYF. CDR3 bases: TGTGCCAGCAGCGGGACTAGCGGGAGTGGGGCTCGGGTTACGCAGTATTTT.

The chain employs TRBV19 and TRBJ1-1; 9 nucleotides agree with TRBD1. J gave up 1 base and V 8 bases, and 5 bases lay outside the gene matches. Germline V gives CDR1 LNHDA, CDR2 SQIVND (reference sequence). There are 14 residues in the CDR3. The CDR3 here is CASGRQGGNTEAFF. The CDR3 bases are TGTGCCAGTGGTCGACAGGGGGGGAACACTGAAGCTTTCTTT.

The gene calls are TRBV2 and TRBJ1-2; TRBD1 matches 7 bases. Germline values: CDR1 SNHLY, CDR2 FYNNEI. J was trimmed by 3 bases and V by 6 bases; bases with no gene match: 10. This CDR3 contains 15 residues. CDR3 DNA sequence: TGTGCCAGCAGCGGTGAAGGGGGCGCGGACTATGGCTACACCTTC. It specifies CASSGEGGADYGYTF.

The gene calls are TRBV19 and TRBJ1-4; no reliable D call. Germline assignment: CDR1 LNHDA and CDR2 SQIVND (reference sequence). There are 14 residues in the CDR3. V shed 5 bases and J shed 2 bases, with 9 bases lying between them. The CDR3 is CASSWRVTNEKLFF. In nucleotides, the CDR3 is TGTGCCAGTAGTTGGCGCGTGACTAATGAAAAACTGTTTTTT.

The J gene is TRBJ2-6, the V gene TRBV2; D is unclear. This CDR3 has 17 amino acids. V was trimmed by 2 bases and J by 4 bases, leaving 15 bases between them. Germline loops: CDR1 SNHLY, CDR2 FYNNEI. CDR3 nucleotides: TGTGCCAGCAGTGAACTTACTGTTTCTGGCGGGGCCAACGTCCTGACTTTC. Encoded protein: CASSELTVSGGANVLTF.

This rearrangement joins TRBV15 to TRBJ2-5; D might be TRBD2 (5 bases). Germline assignment: CDR1 LNHNV and CDR2 YYDKDF (reference sequence). V lost 0 bases to trimming and J lost 4 bases, with 9 bases between them. The CDR3 extends over 14 amino acids. CDR3 in amino acids: CATSRESRGETQYF. The DNA of the CDR3 is TGTGCCACCAGCAGAGAGTCTCGGGGAGAGACCCAGTACTTC.

The CDR3 nucleotides read TGTGCCAGCGGCCAGGACAGGGGTAGGGGCACTAATGAAAAACTGTTTTTT. Amino acid sequence: CASGQDRGRGTNEKLFF. The chain carries TRBV27 and TRBJ1-4; TRBD1 matches at 9 bases. This CDR3 has 17 amino acids. The V segment lost 8 bases and the J segment 2 bases; nucleotides outside the gene matches: 12. The germline CDR1 and CDR2 sequences are MNHEY and SMNVEV (reference sequence). The entire variable domain, with the rest obtained from reference TRBV27 and TRBJ1-4, is as follows: EAQVTQNPRYLITVTGKKLTVTCSQNMNHEYMSWYRQDPGLGLRQIYYSMNVEVTDKGDVPEGYKVSRKEKRNFPLILESPSPNQTSLYFCASGQDRGRGTNEKLFFGSGTQLSVL.

Of note for this clone: The same CDR3 can be traced to other DNA sequences in this sample. The V call is TRBV27, the J call TRBJ2-3, with 10 bases lining up with TRBD2. This CDR3 is 17 amino acids long. V was pared by 1 base and J by 4 bases, with 8 bases of the junction left unmatched. The germline V gene has CDR1 MNHEY and CDR2 SMNVEV (reference sequence). The CDR3 loop is CASSLYGAGGPADTQYF. The CDR3 DNA reads as TGTGCCAGCAGTTTATACGGAGCGGGAGGGCCCGCAGATACGCAGTATTTT.

The chain links TRBV5-1 to TRBJ1-1; D is possibly TRBD1 (6 bases). Trimming removed 0 bases from V and 0 bases from J, with 12 bases in between. Germline CDR1 SGHRS, CDR2 YFSETQ. This CDR3 contains 16 residues. The CDR3, as DNA: TGCGCCAGCAGCTTGGATTTAGGGACAATGAACACTGAAGCTTTCTTT. Protein sequence: CASSLDLGTMNTEAFF.

V and J are TRBV30 and TRBJ2-3, with 7 bases identical to TRBD2. Per the germline V gene, CDR1 is GTSNPN and CDR2 is SVGIG (reference sequence). There are 15 residues in the CDR3. Unmatched junction bases numbered 7, after V lost 0 bases and J lost 4 bases. CDR3 loop: CAWSVRPGGADTQYF. The CDR3 coding sequence is TGTGCCTGGAGTGTTCGTCCGGGAGGCGCAGATACGCAGTATTTT.

This clone has a single count. The chain employs TRBV11-2 and TRBJ1-2; unclear D gene. This CDR3 has 13 residues. Germline lookup yields CDR1 SGHAT and CDR2 FQNNGV. Trimming took off 2 bases at V and 2 bases at J, with 6 bases between the two ends. CDR3 amino acids: CASSLHPNYGYTF. In DNA, the CDR3 is TGTGCCAGCAGCTTACATCCAAACTATGGCTACACCTTC. Together with reference TRBV11-2 and TRBJ1-2, the CDR3 gives the full variable domain: EAGVAQSPRYKIIEKRQSVAFWCNPISGHATLYWYQQILGQGPKLLIQFQNNGVVDDSQLPKDRFSAERLKGVDSTLKIQPAKLEDSAVYLCASSLHPNYGYTFGSGTRLTVV.

This rearrangement joins TRBV4-3 to TRBJ2-1; tentatively, D is TRBD2 (6 bases). Germline V gives CDR1 LGHNA, CDR2 YSLEER. CDR3 length: 15 residues. V lost 4 bases and J lost 4, with 14 bases in between. The CDR3 is CASSPHGGVYNEQFF. The CDR3 DNA reads TGCGCCAGCAGCCCGCACGGGGGAGTATACAATGAGCAGTTCTTC.

In its sample, this clone was seen once. This chain uses TRBV6-5 with TRBJ2-1; the D gene is possibly TRBD2 (7 bases). The CDR3 covers 14 residues. Germline CDR1 MNHEY, CDR2 SVGAGI. Trimming took 5 bases from V and 5 from J, leaving 13 bases between them. Here the CDR3 reads CASSPRGADNEQFF. CDR3 bases: TGTGCCAGCAGTCCACGGGGGGCGGACAATGAGCAGTTCTTC.

V usage is TRBV7-9 and J usage is TRBJ2-7; the D gene could be TRBD1 or TRBD2 (5 bases each). The germline V and J ends were trimmed by 5 bases and 7 bases, with 12 bases remaining between them. The germline CDR1 and CDR2 sequences are SEHNR and FQNEAQ (reference sequence). CDR3 length: 12 residues. CDR3 DNA sequence: TGTGCCAGCAGCCCTGGGACCTGGGAGCAGTACTTC. Translating gives CASSPGTWEQYF.